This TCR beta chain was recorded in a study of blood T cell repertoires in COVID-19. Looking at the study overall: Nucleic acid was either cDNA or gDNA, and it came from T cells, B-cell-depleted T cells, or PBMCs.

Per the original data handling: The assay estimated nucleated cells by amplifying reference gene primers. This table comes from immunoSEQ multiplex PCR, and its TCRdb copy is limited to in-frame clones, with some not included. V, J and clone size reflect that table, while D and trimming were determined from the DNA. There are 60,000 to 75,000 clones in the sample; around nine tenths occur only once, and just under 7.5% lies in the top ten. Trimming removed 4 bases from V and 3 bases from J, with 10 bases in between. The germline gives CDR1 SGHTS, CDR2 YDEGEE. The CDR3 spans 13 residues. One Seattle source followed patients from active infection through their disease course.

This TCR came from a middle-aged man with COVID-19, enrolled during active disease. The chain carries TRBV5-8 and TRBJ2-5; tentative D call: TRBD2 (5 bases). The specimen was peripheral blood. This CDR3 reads CASSPRGKETQYF. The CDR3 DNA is TGTGCCAGCAGCCCCCGGGGAAAAGAGACCCAGTACTTC.